These 27 T cell receptor beta chains originate from one sample sequenced in a study of CD8 T cells in ankylosing spondylitis. TCRdb reprocessed the 5' RACE reads via MiXCR and lists one record per CDR3 protein. Altogether roughly 240,000 distinct CDR3 sequences are present, 30% to 35% being singletons, with the ten largest covering approximately 4%. Sample: blood, either unsorted or a sorted T cell fraction (not recorded which). The receptor set was obtained from a male donor with ankylosing spondylitis or in good health (not recorded which).

The chain is built from TRBV7-2 and TRBJ2-3; possible D gene TRBD2, 6 bases. In germline, CDR1 is SGHTA, CDR2 FQGNSA. The CDR3 is 14 residues long. The germline V and J ends were trimmed by 5 bases and 4 bases, with 13 bases remaining between them. Here the CDR3 reads CASSPGVNSDTQYF. CDR3 coding DNA: TGTGCCAGCAGCCCGGGGGTCAATTCAGATACGCAGTATTTT. Variable domain in full (rest from reference TRBV7-2 and TRBJ2-3): GAGVSQSPSNKVTEKGKDVELRCDPISGHTALYWYRQSLGQGLEFLIYFQGNSAPDKSGLPSDRFSAERTGGSVSTLTIQRTQQEDSAVYLCASSPGVNSDTQYFGPGTRLTVL.

This chain links TRBV5-1 with TRBJ2-3, with D unclear. Trimming took 3 bases from V and 6 from J, leaving 11 bases between them. The CDR3 has 13 residues. CDR1 is SGHRS, CDR2 YFSETQ, per germline. The CDR3 is CASSSFLLDTQYF. The CDR3 DNA sequence: TGCGCCAGCAGCTCGTTCCTACTCGATACGCAGTATTTT. Together with reference TRBV5-1 and TRBJ2-3, the CDR3 gives the full variable domain: KAGVTQTPRYLIKTRGQQVTLSCSPISGHRSVSWYQQTPGQGLQFLFEYFSETQRNKGNFPGRFSGRQFSNSRSEMNVSTLELGDSALYLCASSSFLLDTQYFGPGTRLTVL.

V gene TRBV15 combines with J gene TRBJ2-3; D is possibly TRBD2 (6 bases). Per germline, CDR1 LNHNV and CDR2 YYDKDF (reference sequence). The CDR3 covers 16 residues. Trimming stripped 1 base from V and 0 bases from J, with 11 bases between. Here the CDR3 DNA reads TGTGCCACCAGCAGAGCACACGGGGGTAGCACAGATACGCAGTATTTT. This encodes CATSRAHGGSTDTQYF.

The V call is TRBV7-9, the J call TRBJ2-7; tentatively, D is TRBD1 (8 bases). Germline CDR1 and CDR2: SEHNR and FQNEAQ (reference sequence). The V end was cut by 1 base, the J end by 7 bases, with 17 bases between. This CDR3 region has 15 residues. The CDR3 DNA reads TGTGCCAGCAGCTTAGGGGCACAGGGGGGGCGTGAGCAGTACTTC. Residues: CASSLGAQGGREQYF.

By share, this clonotype counts as medium-sized. The V call is TRBV20-1, the J call TRBJ2-3; maybe TRBD1 (6 bases). The CDR3 contains 14 residues. V dropped 5 bases and J dropped 2 bases, with 14 bases sitting between them. Germline-derived CDR1 and CDR2 are DFQATT and SNEGSKA (reference sequence). CDR3 coding DNA: TGCAGTGCTGGGGGCTTGAAGCCCACAGATACGCAGTATTTT. This encodes CSAGGLKPTDTQYF.

V gene TRBV9 combines with J gene TRBJ1-2; 7 nucleotides align to TRBD1. Germline CDR1 and CDR2: SGDLS and YYNGEE. This CDR3 has 17 amino acids. The ends lost 0 bases at V and 0 bases at J; junction bases unmatched: 8. This chain's CDR3 is CASSVGAGGTTNYGYTF. In DNA form, the CDR3 reads TGTGCCAGCAGCGTAGGAGCAGGGGGGACCACTAACTATGGCTACACCTTC.

The CDR3 DNA reads TGCAGCGTTGAATATGAGACTAGCGGGGGGGAAGAGACCCAGTACTTC. Amino acids: CSVEYETSGGEETQYF. The chain links TRBV29-1 to TRBJ2-5, with TRBD2 matching 14 bases. CDR1 is SQVTM, CDR2 ANQGSEA, per germline. The ends lost 2 bases at V and 3 bases at J; junction bases unmatched: 5. The CDR3 loop spans 16 amino acids. The full variable domain, completed using reference TRBV29-1 and TRBJ2-5, is SAVISQKPSRDICQRGTSLTIQCQVDSQVTMMFWYRQQPGQSLTLIATANQGSEATYESGFVIDKFPISRPNLTFSTLTVSNMSPEDSSIYLCSVEYETSGGEETQYFGPGTRLLVL.

The chain recombines TRBV20-1 with TRBJ2-3; 13 bases line up with TRBD2. CDR1 is DFQATT, CDR2 SNEGSKA, per germline (reference sequence). This CDR3 is built from 15 residues. The CDR3 nucleotides read TGCAGCGGGGCCCCTGGGACTAGCGGGGACGGGACGCAGTATTTT. Translation: CSGAPGTSGDGTQYF.

This clonotype was recorded a few times. The chain couples TRBV20-1 to TRBJ2-7; TRBD1 might be the D (7 bases). The CDR3 loop spans 14 amino acids. V lost 5 bases to trimming and J lost 6 bases, with 20 bases between them. In germline, CDR1 is DFQATT, CDR2 SNEGSKA (reference sequence). The CDR3 loop is CSALEGQSTGEQYF. As DNA, the CDR3 is TGCAGTGCTTTGGAGGGACAGAGTACAGGCGAGCAGTACTTC.

The chain employs TRBV6-1 and TRBJ2-4; TRBD1 matches at 9 bases. There are 15 residues in the CDR3. The V gene's germline CDR1 is MNHNS and CDR2 SASEGT. Trimming at V came to 8 bases and at J to 7 bases, leaving 12 bases not matched to a gene. The CDR3 is CASDAGQGSSNIQYF. The CDR3 bases are TGTGCCAGCGATGCGGGACAGGGTAGTTCGAACATTCAGTACTTC.

This clonotype occurred a few times. This chain links TRBV29-1 with TRBJ2-7; no clear D gene. Germline V gene lookup returns CDR1 SQVTM and CDR2 ANQGSEA. The CDR3 length is 13 residues. Trimming took off 8 bases at V and 2 bases at J, with 16 bases between the two ends. CDR3 sequence: CSLLKADPYEQYF. In nucleotides, the CDR3 is TGCAGCCTCCTGAAGGCGGACCCCTACGAGCAGTACTTC.

This clonotype was seen at least ten times. The V gene is TRBV7-2, the J gene TRBJ2-5, with D maybe TRBD2 (6 bases). Germline V lookup: CDR1 SGHTA, CDR2 FQGNSA. This CDR3 spans 14 amino acids. With 5 bases removed from V and 7 bases from J, the gap between germline ends came to 17 bases. Here the CDR3 DNA reads TGTGCCAGCAGCGATCAATTTGGGAGGCCGACCCAGTACTTC. Amino acids: CASSDQFGRPTQYF.

In this sample, this clonotype turned up once. The DNA for the CDR3 is TGTGCCAGCAGCTTGGACACAGCTTTCTTT. It encodes CASSLDTAFF. V usage is TRBV5-5 and J usage is TRBJ1-1; D remains unclear. The germline gives CDR1 SGHKS, CDR2 YYEKEE (reference sequence). V dropped 0 bases and J dropped 10 bases, with 4 bases sitting between them. The CDR3 length is 10 residues.

The chain has TRBV4-1 and TRBJ1-4; 11 bases map to TRBD1. This CDR3 has 12 residues. J lost 17 bases, V lost 4 bases, and 6 bases had no gene match. Germline V CDR1 and CDR2: MGHRA, YSYEKL. CDR3 DNA: TGCGCCAGCAGCCCAGAGGACAGGGGGCTTTTTTTT. Protein: CASSPEDRGLFF.

The chain uses TRBV5-5 and TRBJ2-7; D perhaps matches TRBD2 (6 bases). V gave up 4 bases and J gave up 0 bases, with 14 bases separating them. CDR1 and CDR2 from the germline V gene are SGHKS and YYEKEE (reference sequence). The CDR3 loop spans 15 amino acids. As DNA, the CDR3 is TGTGCCAGCAGCGTTCGGGGGACGGCCTCCTACGAGCAGTACTTC. This gives the protein CASSVRGTASYEQYF.

This sequence joins TRBV25-1 and TRBJ2-2, with TRBD1 as a possible D gene (5 bases). CDR1 is MGHDK, CDR2 SYGVNS, per germline. The CDR3 is made up of 17 amino acids. V was pared by 3 bases and J by 0 bases, with 14 bases between. The CDR3 protein is CASSDGALRSNTGELFF. CDR3 DNA: TGTGCCAGCAGTGATGGGGCGTTAAGATCGAACACCGGGGAGCTGTTTTTT.

V is TRBV7-2 and J is TRBJ2-2, with D uncertain. V gave up 1 base and J gave up 0 bases, with 9 bases separating them. This CDR3 region has 16 residues. The V gene's germline CDR1 is SGHTA and CDR2 FQGNSA. CDR3 nucleotide sequence: TGTGCCAGCAGCTTAGTCCAGACAACGAACACCGGGGAGCTGTTTTTT. This codes for CASSLVQTTNTGELFF.

This clonotype has more than one count but fewer than ten. The chain has TRBV29-1 and TRBJ2-7, with 10 bases matching TRBD1. CDR1 is SQVTM and CDR2 is ANQGSEA in the germline V gene. Trimming removed 4 bases from V and 4 bases from J; junction bases left unmatched: 7. The CDR3 loop spans 14 amino acids. For the CDR3, the DNA is TGCAGCGTTGTCAATCAGGACAGGGGGTACGAGCAGTACTTC. It yields the protein CSVVNQDRGYEQYF.

This clonotype showed up just a few times. The CDR3: CASSVLGRTYNEQFF. DNA of the CDR3: TGTGCCAGCAGCGTCTTGGGCAGGACCTACAATGAGCAGTTCTTC. J is TRBJ2-1 and V is TRBV7-2; no clear D gene. The germline gives CDR1 SGHTA, CDR2 FQGNSA. V was shortened by 5 bases and J by 2 bases, with 13 bases between the two germline ends. This CDR3 spans 15 amino acids.

V and J are TRBV5-1 and TRBJ1-1; a possible D gene is TRBD1 (6 bases). CDR1 and CDR2 (germline): SGHRS, YFSETQ. CDR3 length equals 12 residues. V lost 5 bases, J lost 4 bases, and 9 bases lay in between. CDR3 nucleotides: TGCGCCAGCAGGGAAGGGGGCACTGAAGCTTTCTTT. It codes for CASREGGTEAFF.

The chain uses TRBV6-5 and TRBJ1-2; 7 positions agree with TRBD1. Germline lookup yields CDR1 MNHEY and CDR2 SVGAGI. CDR3 size: 17 residues. V was clipped by 0 bases and J by 6 bases; unmatched bases: 13. For the CDR3, the DNA is TGTGCCAGCAGTTACTCTACAGGGGACAAGGGATATGATGGCTACACCTTC. It is translated as CASSYSTGDKGYDGYTF.

This clonotype was picked up a small number of times. The chain combines TRBV25-1 with TRBJ1-2; D call uncertain. CDR3 length: 13 amino acids. Germline V gives CDR1 MGHDK, CDR2 SYGVNS. V lost 1 base to trimming and J lost 4 bases, with 7 bases between them. For the CDR3, the DNA is TGTGCCAGCAGTGAATTGGACGGCTATGGCTACACCTTC. Translation gives CASSELDGYGYTF.

Concerning this clonotype itself: The junction departs from germline at one end; a sequencing error may be responsible. The chain has TRBV27 and TRBJ2-2; D not resolved. There are 14 residues in the CDR3. The germline CDR1 and CDR2 sequences are MNHEY and SMNVEV (reference sequence). CDR3 residues: CASSVSGNTGELFF. The CDR3, as DNA: TGTGCCAGCAGTGTATCAGGGAACACCGGGGAGCTGTTTTTT.

The CDR3 DNA reads as TGTGCCAGCTCACAACAAACTAGCGGCGGATCCTACAATGAGCAGTTCTTC. Protein: CASSQQTSGGSYNEQFF. The chain carries TRBV18 and TRBJ2-1, with 8 bases aligning to TRBD2. Trimming removed 4 bases from V and 1 base from J; junction bases left unmatched: 9. The germline V gene encodes CDR1 KGHSH and CDR2 LQKENI. There are 17 residues in the CDR3.

The rearrangement links TRBV20-1 to TRBJ1-5, with 7 bases that match TRBD1. The V gene's germline CDR1 is DFQATT and CDR2 SNEGSKA (reference sequence). The CDR3 sequence is 12 residues long. The V segment lost 5 bases and the J segment 2 bases; nucleotides outside the gene matches: 0. The CDR3 reads CSAGQGNQPQHF. CDR3 nucleotides: TGCAGTGCTGGACAGGGCAATCAGCCCCAGCATTTT.

J is TRBJ2-7 and V is TRBV20-1; the D is unclear. The ends were cut back, 5 bases at V and 0 bases at J, with 11 bases in the middle. Germline values: CDR1 DFQATT, CDR2 SNEGSKA (reference sequence). The CDR3 spans 13 residues. CDR3 loop: CSAPDGYSYEQYF. The CDR3 nucleotides read TGCAGTGCTCCGGACGGTTACTCCTACGAGCAGTACTTC.

This clonotype turned up a few times. The chain is built from TRBV9 and TRBJ1-1; D uncertain. Germline-derived CDR1 and CDR2 are SGDLS and YYNGEE. Deletions cut 0 bases from V and 0 bases from J, with 9 bases between. This CDR3 has 15 amino acids. Here the CDR3 reads CASSVGVTMNTEAFF. CDR3 bases: TGTGCCAGCAGCGTAGGGGTGACCATGAACACTGAAGCTTTCTTT.